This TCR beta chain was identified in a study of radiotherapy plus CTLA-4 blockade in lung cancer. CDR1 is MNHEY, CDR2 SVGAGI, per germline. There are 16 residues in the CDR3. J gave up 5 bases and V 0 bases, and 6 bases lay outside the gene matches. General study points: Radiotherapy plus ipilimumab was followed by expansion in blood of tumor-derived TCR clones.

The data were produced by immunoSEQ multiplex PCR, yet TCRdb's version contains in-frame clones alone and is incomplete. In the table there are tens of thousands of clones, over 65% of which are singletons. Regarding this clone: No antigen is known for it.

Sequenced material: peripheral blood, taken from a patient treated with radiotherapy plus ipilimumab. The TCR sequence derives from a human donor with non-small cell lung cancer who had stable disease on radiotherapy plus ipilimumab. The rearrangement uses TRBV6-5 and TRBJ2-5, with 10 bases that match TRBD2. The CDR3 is CASSYSPSGGEETQYF. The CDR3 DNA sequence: TGTGCCAGCAGTTACTCGCCTAGCGGGGGTGAGGAGACCCAGTACTTC.